The next 22 T cell receptor beta chains were all read from a single sample in a study of Graves' ophthalmopathy and Graves' hyperthyroidism. As the template, RNA transcripts were used to amplify TCR beta CDR3 regions. An initial RT-PCR round employing HTBI primers preceded a second-round multiplex PCR. A single record per CDR3 protein comes from TCRdb applying MiXCR to the multiplex PCR reads. The sample holds approximately 700,000 distinct CDR3 sequences, roughly 39% seen once. The sequencing sample was made of peripheral blood. The source is an adult man with Graves' ophthalmopathy.

This clonotype has a count of ten or more. The chain is built from TRBV29-1 and TRBJ1-5; D gene uncertain. The CDR3 is made up of 12 amino acids. Germline lookup yields CDR1 SQVTM and CDR2 ANQGSEA. The DNA for the CDR3 is TGCAGTTGTGGCGAGAGCAATCAGCCCCAGCATTTT. Amino acid sequence: CSCGESNQPQHF.

This clonotype was recorded a few times. V gene TRBV30 combines with J gene TRBJ2-7; D is possibly TRBD1 (6 bases). This CDR3 region has 14 residues. Between the trimmed V and J ends, which lost 2 bases and 0 bases, there was a span of 11 bases. Germline V gives CDR1 GTSNPN, CDR2 SVGIG (reference sequence). The DNA of the CDR3 is TGTGCCTGGAGTCCTTGGGACAACTCCTACGAGCAGTACTTC. Its protein is CAWSPWDNSYEQYF.

This clonotype was counted at least ten times. V usage is TRBV2 and J usage is TRBJ1-5; weak D call: TRBD1 (6 bases). The CDR3 runs 14 residues. Germline V gene lookup returns CDR1 SNHLY and CDR2 FYNNEI. V shed 6 bases and J shed 4 bases, with 13 bases lying between them. The CDR3 protein is CASRVWDTNQPQHF. Here the CDR3 DNA reads TGTGCCAGCAGGGTTTGGGACACGAATCAGCCCCAGCATTTT.

This clonotype was seen a single time. A much larger clone differs from this one at a single base, so this may be a read error. The gene calls are TRBV20-1 and TRBJ2-5; the D gene is possibly TRBD2 (7 bases). Trimming cost V 1 base and J 0 bases, with 9 bases left between them. CDR3 size: 14 residues. Germline loops: CDR1 DFQATT, CDR2 SNEGSKA (reference sequence). CDR3 coding DNA: TGCAGTGCTAGAGGCGGGGGCAACCAAGAGACCCAGTACTTC. Its protein product is CSARGGGNQETQYF.

As regards this clonotype: It is likely a read error, because the conserved phenylalanine at the end of the CDR3 is missing. The chain is built from TRBV7-4 and TRBJ1-1, with 8 nucleotides matching TRBD1. CDR1 is SGHVT and CDR2 is SQSDAQ in the germline V gene. The V gene end was trimmed by 11 bases and the J gene end by 0 bases; junction bases not matched to a gene: 5. The CDR3 contains 13 residues. The CDR3 region is CAARTGLNTEAFL. The CDR3 DNA is TGTGCCGCTCGGACAGGGCTGAACACTGAAGCTTTCCTT.

This chain links TRBV11-3 with TRBJ2-5; no clear D gene. Germline CDR1 is SGHNT and CDR2 is YENEEA. The length of the CDR3 is 15 residues. Trimming left V 8 bases short and J 3 bases short, with 19 bases between. Here the CDR3 reads CASSPRASQEETQYF. DNA of the CDR3: TGTGCCAGCTCCCCCCGGGCAAGTCAGGAAGAGACCCAGTACTTC.

The CDR3 reads CASSYLEGATIQPQHF. Written as DNA, the CDR3 is TGTGCCAGCAGTTACCTAGAGGGGGCGACGATTCAGCCCCAGCATTTT. The chain combines TRBV25-1 with TRBJ1-5, with 7 bases lining up with TRBD1. The CDR3 covers 16 residues. Trimming took 5 bases from V and 6 from J; bases not matched to a gene: 13. Germline lookup yields CDR1 MGHDK and CDR2 SYGVNS.

This clonotype was recorded at least ten times. The J gene is TRBJ2-5, the V gene TRBV29-1; 7 bases map to TRBD1. There are 15 residues in the CDR3. V trimming: 4 bases; J trimming: 5 bases; junction bases outside the gene matches: 13. The V gene's germline CDR1 is SQVTM and CDR2 ANQGSEA. The CDR3, as DNA: TGCAGCGTTGGGAATCTGCGGACAGGTCGGGAGACCCAGTACTTC. The encoded protein is CSVGNLRTGRETQYF.

This clonotype was observed at least ten times. The chain recombines TRBV19 with TRBJ2-7; D is undetermined. V lost 1 base to trimming and J lost 0 bases, with 7 bases between them. This CDR3 is built from 14 residues. Germline V lookup: CDR1 LNHDA, CDR2 SQIVND (reference sequence). The chain's CDR3 is CASSIGLSSYEQYF. DNA of the CDR3: TGTGCCAGTAGTATAGGACTTAGCTCCTACGAGCAGTACTTC.

This clonotype was detected ten times or more. V usage is TRBV9 and J usage is TRBJ1-2, with D perhaps TRBD1 (5 bases). CDR1 is SGDLS and CDR2 is YYNGEE in the germline V gene. Trimming cost V 0 bases and J 2 bases, with 8 bases left between them. The CDR3 totals 14 residues. This CDR3 reads CASSVATGNYGYTF. The DNA for the CDR3 is TGTGCCAGCAGCGTAGCTACAGGAAACTATGGCTACACCTTC.

There are a few counts of this clonotype. V usage is TRBV20-1 and J usage is TRBJ1-4, with D unclear. Germline CDR1 DFQATT, CDR2 SNEGSKA (reference sequence). The CDR3 has 16 residues. The V end lost 0 bases, the J end lost 5 bases, and 16 bases lay between the germline ends. CDR3 region: CSARDHPRALNEKLFF. The DNA of the CDR3 is TGCAGTGCTAGAGATCATCCCCGGGCCCTGAATGAAAAACTGTTTTTT.

This clonotype has a handful of counts. The CDR3 DNA sequence: TGCAGCGGCAAGGGACTAGCGGGAAACACCATATATTTT. Amino acid sequence: CSGKGLAGNTIYF. The rearrangement uses TRBV29-1 and TRBJ1-3; a weak D match, TRBD1 (5 bases). The CDR3 loop spans 13 amino acids. Germline V gives CDR1 SQVTM, CDR2 ANQGSEA. V gave up 7 bases and J gave up 4 bases, with 14 bases separating them.

This clonotype was counted at least ten times. The CDR3 loop is CASSVAQYNSPLHF. CDR3 bases: TGTGCCAGCAGCGTAGCCCAGTATAATTCACCCCTCCACTTT. The rearrangement joins TRBV9 to TRBJ1-6; no clear D. The V and J ends lost 0 bases and 4 bases respectively, with 5 bases between them. Per germline, CDR1 SGDLS and CDR2 YYNGEE. This CDR3 has 14 residues.

This chain links TRBV5-5 with TRBJ1-4; 8 positions agree with TRBD1. This CDR3 is 15 amino acids long. Looked up from germline, CDR1 is SGHKS and CDR2 is YYEKEE (reference sequence). Trimming at V came to 3 bases and at J to 7 bases, leaving 8 bases not matched to a gene. The CDR3 sequence is CASSSRQGTAEKLFF. The CDR3, as DNA: TGTGCCAGCAGCTCCCGACAGGGGACAGCTGAAAAACTGTTTTTT.

On this clonotype: One end of the junction is discordant with germline, which a read error may explain. The chain is built from TRBV5-1 and TRBJ2-6; the match to TRBD1 covers 11 bases. Germline V CDR1 and CDR2: SGHRS, YFSETQ. The CDR3 has 16 residues. CDR3 in amino acids: CASSQGQGAGANVLTF. The CDR3 nucleotides are TGTGCCAGCAGCCAGGGACAGGGGGCTGGGGCCAACGTCCTGACTTTC. Using reference TRBV5-1 and TRBJ2-6 for the parts outside the CDR3, the full variable domain is KAGVTQTPRYLIKTRGQQVTLSCSPISGHRSVSWYQQTPGQGLQFLFEYFSETQRNKGNFPGRFSGRQFSNSRSEMNVSTLELGDSALYLCASSQGQGAGANVLTFGAGSRLTVL.

This clonotype was seen at least ten times. The chain employs TRBV10-3 and TRBJ1-3, with D possibly matching TRBD1 (5 bases). V lost 3 bases, J lost 0 bases, and 9 bases lay in between. Germline V CDR1 and CDR2: ENHRY, SYGVKD. The CDR3 covers 15 residues. CDR3 protein: CAISDGANSGNTIYF. CDR3 in DNA: TGTGCCATCAGTGATGGGGCCAACTCTGGAAACACCATATATTTT.

There are many counts of this clonotype. V and J are TRBV7-2 and TRBJ1-1; 8 nucleotides match TRBD1. Per germline, CDR1 SGHTA and CDR2 FQGNSA. J gave up 4 bases and V 3 bases, and 7 bases lay outside the gene matches. The CDR3 runs 15 residues. DNA for the CDR3: TGTGCCAGCAGCTTTGGCAGGGGGCTGGTCACTGAAGCTTTCTTT. Protein product: CASSFGRGLVTEAFF.

As to this clonotype: The junction differs from germline at one of its ends, possibly a read error. The CDR3 sequence is CASSLTGDRGNQPQHF. The CDR3 region has the DNA TGTGCCAGCAGCCTTACAGGGGACAGGGGCAATCAGCCCCAGCATTTT. This chain uses TRBV4-1 with TRBJ1-5; TRBD1 matches 9 bases. CDR1 is MGHRA and CDR2 is YSYEKL in the germline V gene. This CDR3 contains 16 residues.

This rearrangement joins TRBV12-3 or TRBV12-4 to TRBJ1-5; 10 bases agree with TRBD1. This CDR3 region has 15 residues. Trimming removed 6 bases from V and 3 bases from J; junction bases left unmatched: 5. The CDR3 region is CASSWDRGYNQPQHF. CDR3 nucleotides: TGTGCCAGCAGCTGGGACAGGGGATACAATCAGCCCCAGCATTTT.

The chain couples TRBV25-1 to TRBJ2-5; D unclear. Trimming pared 5 bases from V and 1 base from J, leaving 8 bases between. CDR3 length: 13 residues. Germline V gene sequence: CDR1 MGHDK, CDR2 SYGVNS. The DNA for the CDR3 is TGTGCCAGCAGTTACACCCTCCAAGAGACCCAGTACTTC. Residues: CASSYTLQETQYF.

The genes are TRBV14 and TRBJ2-7; no firm D call. Germline loops: CDR1 SGHDN, CDR2 FVKESK. Trimming removed 1 base at V and 10 bases at J, with 17 bases between. The CDR3 sequence is 14 residues long. CDR3 in amino acids: CASSQVRLTGKQYF. The CDR3 coding sequence is TGTGCCAGCAGCCAAGTTCGGCTAACTGGGAAACAGTACTTC.

A word on this clonotype: A read error may be the cause here, since a much bigger clone is one base away. J is TRBJ2-7 and V is TRBV2; D perhaps matches TRBD2 (6 bases). The germline V gene has CDR1 SNHLY and CDR2 FYNNEI. The CDR3 covers 15 residues. V was trimmed by 6 bases and J by 3 bases, leaving 18 bases between them. The CDR3 loop reads CASSLMEGADYEQYF. The CDR3 nucleotides read TGTGCCAGCAGCCTCATGGAGGGTGCGGACTACGAGCAGTACTTC.